The rows below give T cell receptor beta chains drawn from one sample of a study of cytomegalovirus exposure and HLA in healthy donors. Repertoires were generated with immunoSEQ multiplex PCR, while TCRdb's copy carries only in-frame clones and drops some. Of approximately 180,000 clones in the sample, more than 65% were seen once. Sequenced sample: PBMCs. The receptors shown here come from a woman aged 25 to 45 in good health and CMV-seronegative. Both conserved end residues are part of each CDR3. The D gene is left open where the match is weak. Clone size is given for some rows only: seen once, a few or many times, or a class if the clone is expanded.

d_gene: NA
j_gene: TRBJ1-2
abundance: NA
v_gene: TRBV6-6
CDR3aa: CASSVLRGGAYGYTF
CDR3nt: TGTGCCAGCAGTGTCCTACGGGGGGGCGCCTATGGCTACACCTTC

d_gene: NA
j_gene: TRBJ1-2
abundance: few
v_gene: TRBV11-2
CDR3aa: CASSPRDIYGYTF
CDR3nt: TGTGCCAGCAGCCCCAGGGACATTTATGGCTACACCTTC

d_gene: NA
j_gene: TRBJ2-1
abundance: NA
v_gene: TRBV6-6
CDR3aa: CASRTQGNEQFF
CDR3nt: TGTGCCAGCAGAACACAGGGCAATGAGCAGTTCTTC

d_gene: NA
j_gene: TRBJ1-6
abundance: NA
v_gene: TRBV27
CDR3aa: CASSWGGANSPLHF
CDR3nt: TGTGCCAGCAGTTGGGGAGGGGCGAATTCACCCCTCCACTTT

d_gene: TRBD2
j_gene: TRBJ2-3
abundance: few
v_gene: TRBV10-1
CDR3aa: CASRGDTDTQYF
CDR3nt: TGCGCCAGTCGGGGGGACACAGATACGCAGTATTTT

d_gene: TRBD1
j_gene: TRBJ2-4
abundance: NA
v_gene: TRBV6-1
CDR3aa: CATLWDRIKNIQYF
CDR3nt: TGTGCCACCCTATGGGACAGAATCAAAAACATTCAGTACTTC

d_gene: NA
j_gene: TRBJ2-7
abundance: NA
v_gene: TRBV11-2
CDR3aa: CASSGDGGFAYEQYF
CDR3nt: TGTGCCAGCAGCGGCGATGGGGGCTTTGCCTACGAGCAGTACTTC

d_gene: TRBD1
j_gene: TRBJ1-3
abundance: NA
v_gene: TRBV5-4
CDR3aa: CASSLDRAGNTIYF
CDR3nt: TGTGCCAGCAGCCTCGACAGGGCTGGAAACACCATATATTTT

d_gene: TRBD1
j_gene: TRBJ2-2
abundance: once
v_gene: TRBV10-3
CDR3aa: CAIRDRGSTGELFF
CDR3nt: TGTGCCATCAGGGACAGGGGTAGTACAGGGGAGCTGTTTTTT

d_gene: NA
j_gene: TRBJ2-1
abundance: NA
v_gene: TRBV30
CDR3aa: CAWRAAIYNEQFF
CDR3nt: TGTGCGTGGAGGGCGGCGATCTACAATGAGCAGTTCTTC

d_gene: TRBD2
j_gene: TRBJ2-3
abundance: NA
v_gene: TRBV6-4
CDR3aa: CASSRAGGTDTQYF
CDR3nt: TGTGCCAGCAGTAGAGCGGGAGGTACAGATACGCAGTATTTT

d_gene: TRBD2
j_gene: TRBJ2-7
abundance: NA
v_gene: TRBV4-2
CDR3aa: CASSQEPGFLGGGESYEQYF
CDR3nt: TGTGCCAGCAGCCAAGAACCCGGATTTCTTGGCGGGGGGGAGTCCTACGAGCAGTACTTC

d_gene: NA
j_gene: TRBJ2-3
abundance: NA
v_gene: TRBV29-1
CDR3aa: CSVDRGGADTQYF
CDR3nt: TGCAGCGTTGACAGGGGTGGGGCAGATACGCAGTATTTT

d_gene: NA
j_gene: TRBJ1-2
abundance: few
v_gene: TRBV7-9
CDR3aa: CASSLEGRRDQF
CDR3nt: TGTGCCAGCAGCTTAGAAGGACGGAGGGATCAGTTC

d_gene: NA
j_gene: TRBJ2-3
abundance: NA
v_gene: TRBV4-2
CDR3aa: CASSQEASGLSTDTQYF
CDR3nt: TGTGCCAGCAGCCAAGAGGCCAGCGGTCTTAGCACAGATACGCAGTATTTT

d_gene: NA
j_gene: TRBJ2-7
abundance: NA
v_gene: TRBV6-5
CDR3aa: CASNLAGTYEQYF
CDR3nt: TGTGCCAGCAATCTCGCCGGGACCTACGAGCAGTACTTC

d_gene: NA
j_gene: TRBJ2-1
abundance: NA
v_gene: TRBV25-1
CDR3aa: CASSNEGPAPGIHEQFF
CDR3nt: TGTGCCAGCAGTAACGAAGGGCCGGCCCCCGGGATTCATGAGCAGTTCTTC

d_gene: NA
j_gene: TRBJ2-5
abundance: once
v_gene: TRBV9
CDR3aa: CASSVGSIPGETQYF
CDR3nt: TGTGCCAGCAGCGTAGGCTCCATCCCAGGGGAGACCCAGTACTTC

d_gene: NA
j_gene: TRBJ1-4
abundance: once
v_gene: TRBV2
CDR3aa: CASSVRRVREKLFF
CDR3nt: TGTGCCAGCAGTGTGAGGAGGGTCCGCGAAAAACTGTTTTTT

d_gene: NA
j_gene: TRBJ1-4
abundance: NA
v_gene: TRBV19
CDR3aa: CASSIQTATKLFF
CDR3nt: TGTGCCAGTAGTATTCAAACAGCCACCAAACTGTTTTTT

d_gene: TRBD1
j_gene: TRBJ2-7
abundance: NA
v_gene: TRBV6-1
CDR3aa: CASGERGLSYEQYF
CDR3nt: TGTGCCAGCGGGGAGAGGGGGCTCTCCTACGAGCAGTACTTC

d_gene: NA
j_gene: TRBJ2-7
abundance: NA
v_gene: TRBV18
CDR3aa: CASSPHQGSYEQYF
CDR3nt: TGTGCCAGCTCACCACATCAGGGGAGCTACGAGCAGTACTTC

d_gene: NA
j_gene: TRBJ1-1
abundance: NA
v_gene: TRBV7-9
CDR3aa: CASSPPTPRLNTEAFF
CDR3nt: TGTGCCAGCAGCCCGCCGACCCCCAGGTTGAACACTGAAGCTTTCTTT

d_gene: NA
j_gene: TRBJ2-1
abundance: NA
v_gene: TRBV7-2
CDR3aa: CASSLVGVGSAEQFF
CDR3nt: TGTGCCAGCAGCTTAGTCGGGGTGGGGTCAGCTGAGCAGTTCTTC

d_gene: NA
j_gene: TRBJ1-6
abundance: NA
v_gene: TRBV4-1
CDR3aa: CASSLGPINSPLHF
CDR3nt: TGCGCCAGCAGCCTGGGCCCAATTAATTCACCCCTCCACTTT

d_gene: TRBD1
j_gene: TRBJ1-1
abundance: NA
v_gene: TRBV7-3
CDR3aa: CASSLNARGAGNTEAFF
CDR3nt: TGTGCCAGCAGCTTAAATGCCAGGGGGGCAGGGAACACTGAAGCTTTCTTT

d_gene: TRBD2
j_gene: TRBJ2-7
abundance: NA
v_gene: TRBV11-2
CDR3aa: CASSDLTSGSYEQYF
CDR3nt: TGTGCCAGCAGCGACCTGACTAGCGGGAGTTACGAGCAGTACTTC

d_gene: NA
j_gene: TRBJ1-2
abundance: NA
v_gene: TRBV2
CDR3aa: CASGGNYGYTF
CDR3nt: TGTGCCTCGGGAGGGAACTATGGCTACACCTTC

d_gene: NA
j_gene: TRBJ1-3
abundance: once
v_gene: TRBV7-9
CDR3aa: CASSLSGNRNTIYF
CDR3nt: TGTGCCAGCAGCTTATCAGGGAACAGAAACACCATATATTTT

d_gene: NA
j_gene: TRBJ2-3
abundance: NA
v_gene: TRBV9
CDR3aa: CASSVDKGLRTDTQYF
CDR3nt: TGTGCCAGCAGCGTAGATAAGGGGCTACGCACAGATACGCAGTATTTT

d_gene: TRBD1
j_gene: TRBJ1-1
abundance: NA
v_gene: TRBV7-9
CDR3aa: CSSSRPTGVPTEAFF
CDR3nt: TGTTCCAGCAGCCGCCCGACAGGGGTACCCACTGAAGCTTTCTTT

d_gene: NA
j_gene: TRBJ2-3
abundance: NA
v_gene: TRBV5-1
CDR3aa: CASSFYTDTQYF
CDR3nt: TGCGCCAGCAGCTTTTACACAGATACGCAGTATTTT

d_gene: TRBD2
j_gene: TRBJ2-5
abundance: NA
v_gene: TRBV4-2
CDR3aa: CASSPRDYKETQYF
CDR3nt: TGTGCCAGCAGCCCTCGGGACTACAAAGAGACCCAGTACTTC

d_gene: TRBD1
j_gene: TRBJ2-7
abundance: NA
v_gene: TRBV9
CDR3aa: CASSVDGQGYEQYF
CDR3nt: TGTGCCAGCAGCGTAGATGGACAGGGTTATGAGCAGTACTTC

d_gene: NA
j_gene: TRBJ2-2
abundance: NA
v_gene: TRBV6-1
CDR3aa: CASSSPGVLGELFF
CDR3nt: TGTGCCAGCAGTTCCCCCGGGGTGCTGGGGGAGCTGTTTTTT

d_gene: TRBD1
j_gene: TRBJ1-5
abundance: NA
v_gene: TRBV18
CDR3aa: CASSRTGDNQPQHF
CDR3nt: TGTGCCAGCTCACGGACAGGGGACAATCAGCCCCAGCATTTT

d_gene: NA
j_gene: TRBJ2-5
abundance: NA
v_gene: TRBV21-1
CDR3aa: CASSPLGGYGQETQYF
CDR3nt: TGTGCCAGCAGCCCCCTCGGGGGGTACGGCCAAGAGACCCAGTACTTC

d_gene: NA
j_gene: TRBJ1-2
abundance: NA
v_gene: TRBV6-1
CDR3aa: CASSSVRGNYGYTF
CDR3nt: TGTGCCAGCAGTAGCGTCAGGGGTAACTATGGCTACACCTTC

d_gene: NA
j_gene: TRBJ1-1
abundance: NA
v_gene: TRBV4-3
CDR3aa: CASSQVSTSEAFF
CDR3nt: TGCGCCAGCAGCCAAGTATCGACTTCTGAAGCTTTCTTT

d_gene: TRBD1
j_gene: TRBJ2-7
abundance: few
v_gene: TRBV7-2
CDR3aa: CASSLVASVPGQVPYEQYF
CDR3nt: TGTGCCAGCAGCTTAGTTGCATCTGTTCCGGGACAGGTTCCCTACGAGCAGTACTTC